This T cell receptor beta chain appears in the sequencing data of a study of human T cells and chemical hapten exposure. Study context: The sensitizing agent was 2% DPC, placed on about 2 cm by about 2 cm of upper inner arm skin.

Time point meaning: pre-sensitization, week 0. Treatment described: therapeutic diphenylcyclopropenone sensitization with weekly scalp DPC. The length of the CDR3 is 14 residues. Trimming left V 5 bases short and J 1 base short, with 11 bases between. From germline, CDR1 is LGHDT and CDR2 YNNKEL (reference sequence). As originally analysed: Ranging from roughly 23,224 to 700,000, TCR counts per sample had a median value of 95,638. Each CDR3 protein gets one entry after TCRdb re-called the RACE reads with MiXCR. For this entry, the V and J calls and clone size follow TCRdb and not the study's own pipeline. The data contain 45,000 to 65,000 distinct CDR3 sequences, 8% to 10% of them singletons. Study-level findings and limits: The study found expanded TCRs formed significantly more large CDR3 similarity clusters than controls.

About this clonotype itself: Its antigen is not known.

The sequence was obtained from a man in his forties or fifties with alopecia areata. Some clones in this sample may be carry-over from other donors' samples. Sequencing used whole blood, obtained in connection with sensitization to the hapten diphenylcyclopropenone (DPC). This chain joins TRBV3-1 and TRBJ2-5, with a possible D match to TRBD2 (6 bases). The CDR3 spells CASSYGTGQETQYF. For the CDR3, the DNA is TGTGCCAGCAGCTATGGGACTGGCCAAGAGACCCAGTACTTC.